This entry features one TCR beta chain sequence. This entry is derived from a study of T cell responses to AZD1222 COVID-19 vaccine. Libraries were prepared by immunoSEQ multiplex PCR; TCRdb keeps only in-frame clonotypes and omits some of them. This table has around 100,000 clones, less than 95% appearing once. From germline, CDR1 is SGHNT and CDR2 YYREEE (reference sequence). The junction had 8 bases not matched to a gene; V was cut back by 3 bases and J by 15 bases. This CDR3 comprises 13 residues. The source was peripheral blood, collected on day 0 of AZD1222 vaccination. The gene calls are TRBV5-4 and TRBJ1-3; 11 bases agree with TRBD1. The sequence was collected from an adult in good health. The CDR3 DNA sequence: TGTGCCAGCAGCTCGTGGGGGACAGGGGGAAAATATTTT. The encoded protein is CASSSWGTGGKYF.